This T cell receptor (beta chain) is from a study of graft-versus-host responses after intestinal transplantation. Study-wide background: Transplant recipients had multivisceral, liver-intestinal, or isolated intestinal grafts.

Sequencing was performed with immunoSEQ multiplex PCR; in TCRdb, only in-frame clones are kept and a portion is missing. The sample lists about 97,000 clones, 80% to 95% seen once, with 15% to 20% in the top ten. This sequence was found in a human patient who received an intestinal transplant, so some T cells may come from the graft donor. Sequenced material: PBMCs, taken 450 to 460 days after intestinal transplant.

The CDR3 DNA reads TGTGCCAGCAGCCGGGACAGGGGAAGCCGACCCTACGAGCAGTACTTC. This translates into CASSRDRGSRPYEQYF. The rearrangement links TRBV5-5 to TRBJ2-7; 10 bases line up with TRBD1. The V segment lost 4 bases and the J segment 2 bases; nucleotides outside the gene matches: 9. CDR1 is SGHKS, CDR2 YYEKEE, per germline (reference sequence). There are 16 residues in the CDR3.